Listed below are T cell receptor beta chains from one sample, sequenced in a study of CD8 T cells in ankylosing spondylitis. Using its own MiXCR run on the 5' RACE reads, TCRdb lists one record per CDR3 protein. The table lists some 220,000 distinct CDR3 sequences, 10% to 13% of them singletons. Sequenced material: blood, either unsorted or a sorted T cell fraction (not recorded which). The receptor set was obtained from a male donor with ankylosing spondylitis or in good health (not recorded which). Both conserved end residues are part of each CDR3. The order of the fields is D gene, V gene, clone size, J gene, CDR3 DNA, CDR3 protein. A D gene is named only where the DNA matches it firmly. Not all rows give a size; the values are once, few, many and, for expanded clones, a class.

TRBD1	TRBV11-1	.	TRBJ2-1	TGTGCCAGCAGCTTAACGGACAGGGAGGTGGGGACACAGGGCTACAATGAGCAGTTCTTC	CASSLTDREVGTQGYNEQFF
.	TRBV11-2	many	TRBJ2-3	TGTGCCAGCAGCTCGGACTCCATGCTCACAGATACGCAGTATTTT	CASSSDSMLTDTQYF
.	TRBV5-4	few	TRBJ2-7	TGTGCCAGCAGCTTGGATCGGGGGCCCAACGAGCAGTACTTC	CASSLDRGPNEQYF
.	TRBV30	many	TRBJ2-5	TGTGCCTGGAGTGTACGGGAGACCCAGTACTTC	CAWSVRETQYF
TRBD2	TRBV10-2	many	TRBJ2-1	TGCGCCAGCAGGGAGCGGGGGAGACCCTACAATGAGCAGTTCTTC	CASRERGRPYNEQFF
.	TRBV25-1	many	TRBJ2-7	TGTGCCAGCAGTGACACCTACGAGCAGTACTTC	CASSDTYEQYF
.	TRBV27	many	TRBJ2-3	TGTGCCAGCAGTCAACGCGGGGCGGGGACCAATCTTGAGGATGGTACGCAGTATTTT	CASSQRGAGTNLEDGTQYF
TRBD2	TRBV20-1	.	TRBJ2-5	TGCAGTGCCAGGGAGAGCGGGGGGGTAGAGACCCAGTACTTC	CSARESGGVETQYF
TRBD1	TRBV15	.	TRBJ2-2	TGTGCCACCAGCAGAACCTCGACAGGGGCAACCGGGGAGCTGTTTTTT	CATSRTSTGATGELFF
TRBD2	TRBV5-1	.	TRBJ2-7	TGCGCCAGCAGCCTTAGCGGGAGGGCCGAGAATGGCGAGCAGTACTTC	CASSLSGRAENGEQYF
TRBD1	TRBV6-1	many	TRBJ1-2	TGTGCCAGCAGTCAGACAGGGGACGGTGGCTACACCTTC	CASSQTGDGGYTF
.	TRBV7-2	.	TRBJ1-1	TGTGCCAGCAGCCCCCAAGTTGCGGGGAACACTGAAGCTTTCTTT	CASSPQVAGNTEAFF
TRBD2	TRBV7-9	few	TRBJ2-5	TGTGCCAGCAGCCGACTAGCGGCTAAAGAGACCCAGTACTTC	CASSRLAAKETQYF
.	TRBV3-1	few	TRBJ1-1	TGTGCCAGCAGCCAGGTTCCGGGCCAGAACACTGAAGCTTTCTTT	CASSQVPGQNTEAFF
TRBD2	TRBV6-5	.	TRBJ2-1	TGTGCCAGCAGTTACCCCGGGACTACCTACAATGAGCAGTTCTTC	CASSYPGTTYNEQFF
.	TRBV30	.	TRBJ2-5	TGTGCCTGGAGTGTTACCGCTTTAGGAAGAGGGGGGACCCAGTACTTC	CAWSVTALGRGGTQYF
TRBD2	TRBV7-9	few	TRBJ2-1	TGTGCCAGCGAGACTAGCGGGGTCTTTCCCCAGTTCTTC	CASETSGVFPQFF
.	TRBV25-1	many	TRBJ1-1	TGTGCCAGCAGTGGGTATCGGGACAACACTGAAGCTTTCTTT	CASSGYRDNTEAFF
TRBD1	TRBV27	few	TRBJ1-2	TGTGCCAGCACCGGGACAGGGGGGACCCGAATGCGTGGCTACACCTTC	CASTGTGGTRMRGYTF
.	TRBV27	many	TRBJ2-7	TGTGCCAGCAGCGCAGGTACCTACGAGCAGTACTTC	CASSAGTYEQYF
.	TRBV7-9	few	TRBJ2-3	TGTGCCAGCAGCCACGCAGGGACAGATACGCAGTATTTT	CASSHAGTDTQYF
TRBD2	TRBV20-1	many	TRBJ2-7	TGCAGTGCTAGAGTGGGACTAGCGGGCTCCTACGAGCAGTACTTC	CSARVGLAGSYEQYF
.	TRBV7-6	many	TRBJ1-6	TGTGCCAGCAGCCGTTCAGGGAATTCACCCCTCCACTTT	CASSRSGNSPLHF
TRBD1	TRBV10-3	many	TRBJ1-5	TGTGCCACAGCCATCCGGGACAGTATTGATCAGCCCCAGCATTTT	CATAIRDSIDQPQHF
TRBD2	TRBV5-6	few	TRBJ2-3	TGTGCCAGCAGCTTCGAGGGTACTAGCGGCACAGATACGCAGTATTTT	CASSFEGTSGTDTQYF
.	TRBV21-1	many	TRBJ2-1	TGTGCCAGCAGCCCTCAAGGGGAGACTAGCGGAGGGACCTACAATGAGCAGTTCTTC	CASSPQGETSGGTYNEQFF
.	TRBV12-3/TRBV12-4	many	TRBJ1-2	TGTGCCAGCAGTTTCCAGGGTCACTATGGCTACACCTTC	CASSFQGHYGYTF
.	TRBV10-3	many	TRBJ2-2	TGTGCCATCAGTGTGGTGGATACCAGCAACACCGGGGAGCTGTTTTTT	CAISVVDTSNTGELFF
.	TRBV10-3	many	TRBJ2-3	TGTGCCATCAGCCTCTCAGGGGAGGATACGCAGTATTTT	CAISLSGEDTQYF
TRBD1	TRBV10-1	many	TRBJ1-4	TGCGCCAGGAAGGCGGGACAGAGAAATGAAAAACTGTTTTTT	CARKAGQRNEKLFF
.	TRBV15	many	TRBJ1-2	TGTGCCACCAGCACCAACCGACGGGGAGGCTACACCTTC	CATSTNRRGGYTF
TRBD2	TRBV4-2	few	TRBJ2-3	TGTGCCAGCAGCCAAGTGTTGCGGGGGGGCCAAGATACGCAGTATTTT	CASSQVLRGGQDTQYF
TRBD1	TRBV10-3	many	TRBJ1-2	TGTGCCACGGTAACAGGGGACTCTTACTATGGCTACACCTTC	CATVTGDSYYGYTF